These 9 T cell receptor beta chains came from one sample sequenced in a study of regulatory T cells in long-lasting Graves disease. The time point here: newly diagnosed GD, antithyroid drugs for less than 3 months. The TCR library was prepared using RNA isolated from PBMCs. HTBI primers from iRepertoire and Arm-PCR of CDR3 regions yielded the TCR beta libraries. TCRdb re-derived calls from the multiplex PCR reads in MiXCR, one entry per CDR3 protein. The data contain hundreds of thousands of distinct CDR3 sequences, around 17% of them seen just once; the ten biggest clones take up approximately 20%. These records were also assigned to another study, of T cells in Graves' hyperthyroidism and ophthalmopathy.

Sequenced material: peripheral blood mononuclear cells (PBMCs), taken at new diagnosis, from a patient treated with antithyroid drugs. These receptors all come from a woman under 40 with Graves disease.

This clonotype has just one count. The V and J genes are TRBV4-2 and TRBJ1-6; D is undetermined. V gave up 0 bases and J gave up 9 bases, with 9 bases separating them. The CDR3 is 14 residues long. The V gene's germline CDR1 is LGHNA and CDR2 YNFKEQ. CDR3 in amino acids: CASSQEFAGSPLHF. The DNA for the CDR3 is TGTGCCAGCAGCCAAGAATTTGCAGGTTCACCCCTCCACTTT.

The table lists this clonotype with many counts. V usage is TRBV28 and J usage is TRBJ1-2, with TRBD1 as a possible D gene (6 bases). There are 15 residues in the CDR3. V was cut by 10 bases and J by 3 bases, with 21 bases left in between. The V gene's germline CDR1 is MDHEN and CDR2 SYDVKM. CDR3 in DNA: TGTGCCATTAAAGACAAGGGGGGTGTGTACTATGGCTACACCTTC. This encodes CAIKDKGGVYYGYTF.

The chain couples TRBV12-3 or TRBV12-4 to TRBJ2-1; tentatively, D is TRBD2 (6 bases). V was shortened by 5 bases and J by 9 bases, with 26 bases between the two germline ends. CDR3 length: 17 residues. In nucleotides, the CDR3 is TGTGCCAGCAGTCTAGGACGGACCTTCCACGGGAGAGCTGAGCAGTTCTTC. Protein: CASSLGRTFHGRAEQFF.

This chain connects TRBV12-3 or TRBV12-4 to TRBJ2-3; weak D call: TRBD2 (6 bases). The end of the DNA fits TRBJ2-7 better, so the J call may be wrong. This CDR3 is built from 16 residues. CDR3 amino acids: CASSLGGLDRPYEQYF. In nucleotides, the CDR3 is TGTGCCAGCAGTTTGGGGGGATTAGACAGACCCTACGAGCAGTACTTC.

This clonotype was observed at least ten times. The CDR3 here is CASISGQGAPRGNQPQHF. The DNA of the CDR3 is TGTGCCAGCATCAGCGGACAGGGGGCCCCTAGGGGCAATCAGCCCCAGCATTTT. The gene calls are TRBV6-1 and TRBJ1-5, with 11 bases identical to TRBD1. The CDR3 runs to 18 residues. Germline-derived CDR1 and CDR2 are MNHNS and SASEGT. Unmatched junction bases numbered 13, after V lost 7 bases and J lost 2 bases.

In this sample, this clonotype turned up many times. The chain carries TRBV7-8 and TRBJ1-1; D is unresolved. The V end lost 6 bases, the J end lost 5 bases, and 7 bases lay between the germline ends. The CDR3 spans 11 residues. Per the germline V gene, CDR1 is SGHVS and CDR2 is FQNEAQ. CDR3 amino acids: CASSLQTEAFF. CDR3 bases: TGTGCCAGCAGTTTACAAACTGAAGCTTTCTTT.

The chain couples TRBV28 to TRBJ2-7; D tentatively reads TRBD1 or TRBD2 (5 bases each). Trimming left V 8 bases short and J 5 bases short, with 13 bases between. The CDR3 has 12 amino acids. Germline loops: CDR1 MDHEN, CDR2 SYDVKM. In DNA form, the CDR3 reads TGTGCCAGCCTATCGGGGCGGAACGAGCAGTACTTC. Amino acid sequence: CASLSGRNEQYF.

The rearrangement uses TRBV4-1 and TRBJ2-5; 9 bases agree with TRBD2. Germline V lookup: CDR1 MGHRA, CDR2 YSYEKL. The CDR3 consists of 15 residues. The J segment lost 4 bases and the V segment lost 1 base, leaving 4 bases of the junction unmatched. The CDR3 DNA sequence: TGCGCCAGCAGCCAAGGACCAGCGGGAGGAGAGACCCAGTACTTC. As protein: CASSQGPAGGETQYF.

The sample holds many counts of this clonotype. The rearrangement links TRBV5-1 to TRBJ2-7; D tentatively reads TRBD1 or TRBD2 (5 bases each). The germline CDR1 and CDR2 sequences are SGHRS and YFSETQ. The V and J ends lost 4 bases and 5 bases respectively, with 16 bases between them. This CDR3 is 14 amino acids long. CDR3 sequence reads: CASSPNPGTHEQYF. For the CDR3, the DNA is TGCGCCAGCAGCCCTAATCCCGGGACCCACGAGCAGTACTTC.